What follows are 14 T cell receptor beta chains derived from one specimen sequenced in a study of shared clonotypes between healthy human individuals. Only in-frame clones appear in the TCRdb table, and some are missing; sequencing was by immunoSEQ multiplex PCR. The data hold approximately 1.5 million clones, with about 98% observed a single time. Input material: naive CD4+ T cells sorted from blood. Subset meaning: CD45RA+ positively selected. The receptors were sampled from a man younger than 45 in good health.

The DNA of the CDR3 is TGTGCCAGCAGCGTAGGGCCGCGGCAGGGCCAGCAGTACTTC. Translating gives CASSVGPRQGQQYF. This sequence joins TRBV9 and TRBJ2-7; maybe TRBD1 (5 bases). The CDR3 runs to 14 residues. Germline CDR1 SGDLS, CDR2 YYNGEE. V was trimmed by 0 bases and J by 8 bases, leaving 15 bases between them.

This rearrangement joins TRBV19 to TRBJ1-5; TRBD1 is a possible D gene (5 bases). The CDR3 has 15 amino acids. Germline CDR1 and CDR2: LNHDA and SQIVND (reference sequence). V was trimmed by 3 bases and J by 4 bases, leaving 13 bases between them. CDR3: CASSIGGNRNQPQHF. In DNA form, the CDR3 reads TGTGCCAGTAGTATCGGGGGTAATCGGAATCAGCCCCAGCATTTT.

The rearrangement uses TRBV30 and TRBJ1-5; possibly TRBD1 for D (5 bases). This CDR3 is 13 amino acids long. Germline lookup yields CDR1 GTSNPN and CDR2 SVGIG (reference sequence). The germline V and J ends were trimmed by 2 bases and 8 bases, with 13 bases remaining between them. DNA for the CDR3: TGTGCCTGGAGTCCACGACAGAGGGAGCCCCAGCATTTT. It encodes CAWSPRQREPQHF.

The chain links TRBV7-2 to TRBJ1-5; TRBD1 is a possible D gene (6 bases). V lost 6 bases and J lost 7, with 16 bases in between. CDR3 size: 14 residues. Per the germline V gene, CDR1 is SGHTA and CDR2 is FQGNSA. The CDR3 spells CASSMNREMQPQHF. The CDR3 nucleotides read TGTGCCAGCAGTATGAACAGGGAAATGCAGCCCCAGCATTTT.

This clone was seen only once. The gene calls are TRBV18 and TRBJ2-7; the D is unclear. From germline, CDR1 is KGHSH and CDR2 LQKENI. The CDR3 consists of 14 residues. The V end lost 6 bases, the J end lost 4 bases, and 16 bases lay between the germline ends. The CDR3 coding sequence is TGTGCCAGCTCTCTTTCATCCGGCAGTTACGAGCAGTACTTC. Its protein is CASSLSSGSYEQYF.

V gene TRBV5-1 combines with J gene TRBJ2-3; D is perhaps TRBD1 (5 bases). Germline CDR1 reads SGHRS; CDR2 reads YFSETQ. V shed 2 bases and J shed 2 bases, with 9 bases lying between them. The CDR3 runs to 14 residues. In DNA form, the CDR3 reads TGCGCCAGCAGCTTTGCAGGGAACACAGATACGCAGTATTTT. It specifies CASSFAGNTDTQYF.

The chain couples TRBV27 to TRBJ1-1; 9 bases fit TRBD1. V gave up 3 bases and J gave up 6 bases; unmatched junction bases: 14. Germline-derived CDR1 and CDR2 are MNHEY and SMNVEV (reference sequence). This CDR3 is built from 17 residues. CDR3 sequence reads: CASSFGTAGQGVPEAFF. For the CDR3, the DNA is TGTGCCAGCAGTTTTGGAACCGCGGGACAGGGTGTACCTGAAGCTTTCTTT.

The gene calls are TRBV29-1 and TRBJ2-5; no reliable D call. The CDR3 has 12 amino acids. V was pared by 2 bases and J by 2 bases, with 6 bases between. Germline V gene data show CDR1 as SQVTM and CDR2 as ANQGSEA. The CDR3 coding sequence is TGCAGCGTTGAAATGGTACAAGAGACCCAGTACTTC. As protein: CSVEMVQETQYF.

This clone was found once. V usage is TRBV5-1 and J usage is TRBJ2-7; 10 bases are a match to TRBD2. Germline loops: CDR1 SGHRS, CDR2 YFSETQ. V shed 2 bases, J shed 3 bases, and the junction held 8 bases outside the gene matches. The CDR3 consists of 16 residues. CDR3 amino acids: CASSLSPSSGSYEQYF. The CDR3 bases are TGCGCCAGCAGCTTATCCCCCTCTAGCGGGAGCTACGAGCAGTACTTC.

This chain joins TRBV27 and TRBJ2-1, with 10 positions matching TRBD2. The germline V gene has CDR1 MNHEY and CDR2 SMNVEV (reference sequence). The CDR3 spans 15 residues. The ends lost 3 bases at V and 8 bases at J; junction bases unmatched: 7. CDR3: CASSFLAGVEYEQFF. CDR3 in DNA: TGTGCCAGCAGTTTTCTAGCGGGAGTCGAATATGAGCAGTTCTTC.

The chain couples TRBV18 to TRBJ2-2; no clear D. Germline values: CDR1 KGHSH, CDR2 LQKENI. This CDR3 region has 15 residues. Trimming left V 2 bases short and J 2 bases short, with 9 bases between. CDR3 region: CASSPERVNTGELFF. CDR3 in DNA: TGTGCCAGCTCACCAGAAAGGGTAAACACCGGGGAGCTGTTTTTT.

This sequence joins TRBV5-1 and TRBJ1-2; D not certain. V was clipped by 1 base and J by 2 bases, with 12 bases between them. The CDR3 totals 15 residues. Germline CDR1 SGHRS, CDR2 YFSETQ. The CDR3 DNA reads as TGCGCCAGCAGCTTGTTACGGACGGGGAACTATGGCTACACCTTC. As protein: CASSLLRTGNYGYTF.

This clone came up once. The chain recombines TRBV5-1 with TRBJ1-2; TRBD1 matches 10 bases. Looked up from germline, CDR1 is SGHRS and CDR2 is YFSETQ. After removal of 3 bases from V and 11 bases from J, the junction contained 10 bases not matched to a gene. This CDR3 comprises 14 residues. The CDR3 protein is CASSSIPGQGLYTF. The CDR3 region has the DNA TGCGCCAGCAGCTCAATCCCGGGACAGGGGTTATACACCTTC.

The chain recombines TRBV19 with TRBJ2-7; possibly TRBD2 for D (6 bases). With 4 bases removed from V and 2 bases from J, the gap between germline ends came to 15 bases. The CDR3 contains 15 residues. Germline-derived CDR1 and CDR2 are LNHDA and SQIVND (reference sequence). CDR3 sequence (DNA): TGTGCCAGTAGTACTGGAGGGGCGGTGACCTACGAGCAGTACTTC. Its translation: CASSTGGAVTYEQYF.